This TCR beta chain emerged from a study of T cell changes during pregnancy in multiple sclerosis. Produced via immunoSEQ multiplex PCR; TCRdb's table is partial and in-frame only. Counted here are 50,000 to 55,000 clones, approximately 90% occurring once; the ten biggest clones make up 0.39%. The CDR3 length is 15 residues. V lost 6 bases and J lost 3; bases outside the gene matches: 9. The germline V gene has CDR1 LNHDA and CDR2 SQIVND (reference sequence). V usage is TRBV19 and J usage is TRBJ1-2, with 8 bases matching TRBD1. Sample: CD4+ T cells from peripheral blood mononuclear cells, taken after pregnancy. The receptor comes from a female donor with multiple sclerosis, enrolled in a pregnancy study. DNA of the CDR3: TGTGCCAGTAGCCGAGACAGGGGATCGGACTATGGCTACACCTTC. Its translation is CASSRDRGSDYGYTF.